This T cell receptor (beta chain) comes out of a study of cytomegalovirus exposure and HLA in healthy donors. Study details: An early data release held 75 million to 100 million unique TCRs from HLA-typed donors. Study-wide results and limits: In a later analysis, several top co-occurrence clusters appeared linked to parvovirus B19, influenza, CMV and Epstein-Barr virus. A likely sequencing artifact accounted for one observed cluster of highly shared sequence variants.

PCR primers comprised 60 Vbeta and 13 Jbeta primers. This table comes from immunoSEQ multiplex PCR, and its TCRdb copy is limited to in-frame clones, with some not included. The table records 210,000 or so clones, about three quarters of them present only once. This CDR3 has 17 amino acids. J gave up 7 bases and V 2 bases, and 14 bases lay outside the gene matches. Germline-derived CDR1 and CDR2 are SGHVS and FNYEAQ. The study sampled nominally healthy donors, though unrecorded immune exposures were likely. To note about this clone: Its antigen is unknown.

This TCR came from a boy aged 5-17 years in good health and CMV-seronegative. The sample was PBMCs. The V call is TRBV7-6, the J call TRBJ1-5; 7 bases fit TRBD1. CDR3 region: CASSLQPPTGTVQPQHF. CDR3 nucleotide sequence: TGTGCCAGCAGCTTACAGCCCCCGACAGGGACGGTCCAGCCCCAGCATTTT.